The entry below gives a single T cell receptor beta chain sequence along with its context. As yet, its antigen is unknown. A single heparinised draw of about 120 mL on average was taken per donor. Via CD45RO/CCR7/CD25/CD127/CD95/CD27, cells of the CD4+ naive, central memory, regulatory and stem cell-like memory subsets were sorted. Each sorted population was over 95% pure. Expressed TCRB transcripts were sequenced because the isolated RNA had all been reverse transcribed beforehand. Sequencing was performed with immunoSEQ multiplex PCR; in TCRdb, only in-frame clones are kept and a portion is missing. The repertoire consists of hundreds of thousands of clones, with 11% to 15% occurring once and the leading ten covering 0.03% to 0.04%. The source of the sample is a study of beta chain features in type 1 diabetes. About the study: The study found patients and healthy donors alike in age, gender and cell yields. Study-wide points: TCRB CDR3s were moderately but significantly shorter in Type 1 diabetes patients in all four CD4+ subsets.

V lost 0 bases to trimming and J lost 1 base, with 13 bases between them. CDR3 length: 16 amino acids. Looked up from germline, CDR1 is SGHRS and CDR2 is YFSETQ. The material sequenced was naive CD4+ T cells from blood. This receptor was taken from a man aged 18 to 30 with type 1 diabetes. The V call is TRBV5-1, the J call TRBJ2-5; no clear D. The CDR3 spells CASSLAVGQTQETQYF. The CDR3 DNA reads TGCGCCAGCAGCTTGGCCGTAGGGCAGACCCAAGAGACCCAGTACTTC.